Each of the 26 T cell receptor beta chains below was sequenced from the same sample in a study of T cell responses to AZD1222 COVID-19 vaccine. Sequencing used immunoSEQ multiplex PCR; TCRdb keeps in-frame clones, though not all of them. The sample shows hundreds of thousands of clones, about 92% of them seen only once. Sample: peripheral blood, taken on day 0 of MenACWY control vaccination. These receptors were collected from an adult in good health.

The chain uses TRBV5-6 and TRBJ1-1; no reliable D call. The CDR3 is made up of 14 amino acids. From germline, CDR1 is SGHDT and CDR2 YYEEEE. V dropped 3 bases and J dropped 2 bases, with 11 bases sitting between them. CDR3 nucleotide sequence: TGTGCCAGCAGCTATGGAGCGGCTAACACTGAAGCTTTCTTT. Amino acids: CASSYGAANTEAFF.

The chain joins TRBV27 to TRBJ1-2, with 7 bases matching TRBD1. Germline V gene sequence: CDR1 MNHEY, CDR2 SMNVEV (reference sequence). This CDR3 spans 14 amino acids. Losses at the gene ends were 2 bases for V and 3 bases for J; bases not matched to a gene: 3. The CDR3 DNA reads TGTGCCAGCAGTTTAAAGGGGGCGGACTATGGCTACACCTTC. Translated, it gives CASSLKGADYGYTF.

This chain links TRBV7-2 with TRBJ1-5, with D perhaps matching TRBD1 (5 bases). CDR3 length equals 18 residues. Per the germline V gene, CDR1 is SGHTA and CDR2 is FQGNSA. Trimming took 5 bases from V and 2 from J, leaving 22 bases between them. The CDR3 reads CASSPHQVGGTGNQPQHF. The CDR3 DNA reads TGTGCCAGCAGCCCGCACCAAGTAGGAGGGACGGGCAATCAGCCCCAGCATTTT.

This chain joins TRBV5-1 and TRBJ1-2, with TRBD1 identical over 7 bases. CDR3 length equals 17 residues. V shed 4 bases, J shed 2 bases, and the junction held 14 bases outside the gene matches. Germline V lookup: CDR1 SGHRS, CDR2 YFSETQ. The CDR3 here is CASSIGQVVSLNYGYTF. The CDR3 DNA follows: TGCGCCAGCAGCATAGGACAGGTTGTCAGTCTAAACTATGGCTACACCTTC.

The genes are TRBV2 and TRBJ1-2; 9 positions match TRBD1. The CDR3 totals 14 residues. Germline V gene sequence: CDR1 SNHLY, CDR2 FYNNEI. The V gene end was trimmed by 6 bases and the J gene end by 4 bases; junction bases not matched to a gene: 6. The chain's CDR3 is CASSPEGQGYGYTF. The CDR3 coding sequence is TGTGCCAGCAGCCCCGAGGGACAGGGCTATGGCTACACCTTC.

The table lists this clone with a few counts. V usage is TRBV5-3 and J usage is TRBJ1-2, with D perhaps TRBD1 (6 bases). TRBV5-3 is annotated as an ORF whose role is uncertain. Trimming pared 7 bases from V and 4 bases from J, leaving 11 bases between. This CDR3 has 12 residues. The CDR3 sequence is CARVWGLYGYTF. The CDR3, as DNA: TGTGCCAGAGTTTGGGGGCTCTATGGCTACACCTTC.

The chain recombines TRBV5-4 with TRBJ1-5, with D unclear. Trimming took 4 bases from V and 3 from J, leaving 8 bases between them. The CDR3 sequence is 13 residues long. Germline V gene sequence: CDR1 SGHNT, CDR2 YYREEE (reference sequence). The CDR3 here is CASSTDINQPQHF. The CDR3, as DNA: TGTGCCAGCAGCACTGACATCAATCAGCCCCAGCATTTT.

The chain has TRBV19 and TRBJ1-4; D may be TRBD1 (6 bases). V shed 6 bases and J shed 8 bases, with 13 bases lying between them. The CDR3 consists of 13 residues. Germline loops: CDR1 LNHDA, CDR2 SQIVND (reference sequence). CDR3 nucleotide sequence: TGTGCCAGTAGCCCGAGGACAGTCGAAAAACTGTTTTTT. Its translation is CASSPRTVEKLFF.

The V gene is TRBV12-3 or TRBV12-4, the J gene TRBJ1-1; D is unresolved. Trimming took 3 bases from V and 4 from J, leaving 6 bases between them. The CDR3 contains 12 residues. The CDR3 coding sequence is TGTGCCAGCAGTTTTATACCCACTGAAGCTTTCTTT. It encodes CASSFIPTEAFF.

In the case of this clone: Other DNA sequences from this sample encode an identical CDR3 as well. CDR3 protein: CASSPGANYGYTF. CDR3 coding DNA: TGTGCCAGCTCACCTGGGGCCAACTATGGCTACACCTTC. The genes are TRBV18 and TRBJ1-2; tentatively, D is TRBD1 (5 bases). Germline V gene lookup returns CDR1 KGHSH and CDR2 LQKENI. The CDR3 covers 13 residues. Trimming stripped 3 bases from V and 2 bases from J, with 7 bases between.

The chain recombines TRBV11-2 with TRBJ1-1, with unresolved D. The germline CDR1 and CDR2 sequences are SGHAT and FQNNGV. The CDR3 consists of 14 residues. V was clipped by 2 bases and J by 1 base, with 8 bases between them. CDR3 sequence: CASSLSPQNTEAFF. CDR3 DNA: TGTGCCAGCAGCTTATCCCCCCAGAACACTGAAGCTTTCTTT.

The chain has TRBV3-1 (or the pseudogene TRBV3-2) and TRBJ2-3; no clear D. V was cut by 4 bases and J by 4 bases, with 6 bases left in between. The CDR3 is 12 residues long. CDR1 is LGHDT and CDR2 is YNNKEL in the germline V gene (reference sequence). CDR3 region: CASSPRADTQYF. In DNA form, the CDR3 reads TGTGCCAGCAGCCCCCGGGCAGATACGCAGTATTTT.

In this sample, this clone turned up once. The rearrangement uses TRBV5-1 and TRBJ1-2; 7 bases are shared with TRBD1. CDR3 length: 15 amino acids. V was clipped by 4 bases and J by 2 bases; unmatched bases: 8. Germline CDR1 reads SGHRS; CDR2 reads YFSETQ. This CDR3 reads CASSKGQNLNYGYTF. As DNA, the CDR3 is TGCGCCAGCAGCAAGGGACAGAACCTCAACTATGGCTACACCTTC.

The V and J genes are TRBV18 and TRBJ1-5, with D unclear. The CDR3 totals 15 residues. Trimming stripped 4 bases from V and 3 bases from J, with 13 bases between. CDR1 is KGHSH, CDR2 LQKENI, per germline. DNA for the CDR3: TGTGCCAGCTCACTAATAGGCCAGAACAATCAGCCCCAGCATTTT. This sequence encodes CASSLIGQNNQPQHF.

The CDR3 loop is CASSLKAGGETQYF. DNA for the CDR3: TGTGCCAGCAGCTTAAAGGCAGGGGGGGAGACCCAGTACTTC. V gene TRBV7-2 combines with J gene TRBJ2-5, with a possible D match to TRBD1 (7 bases). The CDR3 extends over 14 amino acids. Germline CDR1 is SGHTA and CDR2 is FQGNSA. Trimming took 2 bases from V and 5 from J, leaving 12 bases between them.

Written as DNA, the CDR3 is TGCGCCAGCAGCTCCGGACTAGCGGGGGTAGCAGATACGCAGTATTTT. Residues: CASSSGLAGVADTQYF. J is TRBJ2-3 and V is TRBV5-1; TRBD2 aligns across 13 bases. After removal of 3 bases from V and 4 bases from J, the junction contained 5 bases not matched to a gene. The CDR3 is 16 residues long. The V gene's germline CDR1 is SGHRS and CDR2 YFSETQ.

The chain couples TRBV11-2 to TRBJ2-7; possibly TRBD1 or TRBD2 for D (6 bases each). Trimming removed 2 bases at V and 0 bases at J, with 17 bases between. CDR3 length: 17 residues. Germline CDR1 is SGHAT and CDR2 is FQNNGV. The CDR3 protein is CASSLTDGGSSSYEQYF. The CDR3 DNA is TGTGCCAGCAGCTTAACGGACGGGGGCTCTAGCTCCTACGAGCAGTACTTC.

The chain combines TRBV27 with TRBJ2-5; possible D gene TRBD2, 7 bases. The germline CDR1 and CDR2 sequences are MNHEY and SMNVEV (reference sequence). CDR3 length equals 15 residues. Trimming pared 5 bases from V and 5 bases from J, leaving 18 bases between. The CDR3 loop reads CASSAWGGAQETQYF. CDR3 nucleotide sequence: TGTGCCAGCAGTGCCTGGGGGGGGGCCCAGGAGACCCAGTACTTC.

J is TRBJ2-3 and V is TRBV7-9; 7 bases are shared with TRBD2. This CDR3 contains 16 residues. The germline gives CDR1 SEHNR, CDR2 FQNEAQ (reference sequence). The trim removed 4 bases at V and 1 base at J, leaving 8 bases unmatched. The DNA of the CDR3 is TGTGCCAGCAGCTACCTAGCGGTACCGGGCACAGATACGCAGTATTTT. This sequence encodes CASSYLAVPGTDTQYF.

The V call is TRBV5-5, the J call TRBJ2-7; D may correspond to TRBD1 or TRBD2 (5 bases each). Germline V gives CDR1 SGHKS, CDR2 YYEKEE (reference sequence). V was pared by 4 bases and J by 2 bases, with 10 bases between. There are 13 residues in the CDR3. This CDR3 is CASSRWGPYEQYF. DNA for the CDR3: TGTGCCAGCAGCCGATGGGGACCCTACGAGCAGTACTTC.

The rearrangement joins TRBV7-9 to TRBJ1-2; D unresolved. CDR3 length: 15 amino acids. Germline CDR1 is SEHNR and CDR2 is FQNEAQ (reference sequence). Trimming removed 6 bases at V and 2 bases at J, with 16 bases between. DNA for the CDR3: TGTGCCAGCAGTCCCACTTTGTTGGGAAACTATGGCTACACCTTC. It encodes CASSPTLLGNYGYTF.

This chain joins TRBV5-8 and TRBJ1-2; 7 bases fit TRBD1. The CDR3 extends over 13 amino acids. CDR1 is SGHTS, CDR2 YDEGEE, per germline. The ends lost 5 bases at V and 5 bases at J; junction bases unmatched: 6. In DNA form, the CDR3 reads TGTGCCAGCAGTTACACAGGGGTTTATGGCTACACCTTC. This codes for CASSYTGVYGYTF.

The chain uses TRBV6-5 and TRBJ2-5, with 8 bases that match TRBD1. This CDR3 spans 13 amino acids. Trimming took 7 bases from V and 3 from J; bases not matched to a gene: 4. Germline CDR1 reads MNHEY; CDR2 reads SVGAGI. DNA for the CDR3: TGTGCCAGCACAAACAGGGGGAAAGAGACCCAGTACTTC. Encoded protein: CASTNRGKETQYF.

The chain carries TRBV29-1 and TRBJ1-5; D not certain. Trimming shortened V by 3 bases and J by 4 bases, and 10 bases separated the two germline ends. This CDR3 spans 13 amino acids. Germline V lookup: CDR1 SQVTM, CDR2 ANQGSEA. The CDR3 bases are TGCAGCGTTGAGGCAGGTTGGAATCAGCCCCAGCATTTT. Residues: CSVEAGWNQPQHF. The full variable domain, completed using reference TRBV29-1 and TRBJ1-5, is SAVISQKPSRDICQRGTSLTIQCQVDSQVTMMFWYRQQPGQSLTLIATANQGSEATYESGFVIDKFPISRPNLTFSTLTVSNMSPEDSSIYLCSVEAGWNQPQHFGDGTRLSIL.

This clone was detected once. V is TRBV24-1 and J is TRBJ2-3; 9 nucleotides align to TRBD2. The J segment lost 3 bases and the V segment lost 9 bases, leaving 12 bases of the junction unmatched. This CDR3 spans 16 amino acids. The germline V gene has CDR1 KGHDR and CDR2 SFDVKD. The CDR3 DNA sequence: TGTGCCACCTCCGGGGCATCTAGCGGGGATACAGATACGCAGTATTTT. This encodes CATSGASSGDTDTQYF.

The chain uses TRBV19 and TRBJ1-2; no firm D call. The CDR3 contains 12 residues. CDR1 and CDR2 (germline): LNHDA, SQIVND (reference sequence). Trimming took off 3 bases at V and 4 bases at J, with 6 bases between the two ends. The CDR3 DNA follows: TGTGCCAGTAGTATCATAGGCTATGGCTACACCTTC. As protein: CASSIIGYGYTF.